This TCR beta chain was retrieved from a study of Ad26.COV2.S vaccination and SARS-CoV-2 variants. The overall study: Once, or twice with 56 days between doses, Ad26.COV2.S was given intramuscularly.

The CDR3 totals 12 residues. Germline V lookup: CDR1 SEHNR, CDR2 FQNEAQ (reference sequence). Repertoires were generated with immunoSEQ multiplex PCR, while TCRdb's copy carries only in-frame clones and drops some. The repertoire holds more than 400,000 clones, with about 92% as singletons. As to treatment: approximately 18 received Ad26.COV2.S at low or high dose, single or two shots; several received placebo; per-sample allocation not given. Sampling took place 63 days after the first vaccine or placebo injection. Within Boston, the person who donated was an adult of 18-55 years. An Ad26 vector expressing Wuhan-strain SARS-CoV-2 spike constituted the vaccine.

This sequence originates from a person between 18 and 60 years old who received the Ad26.COV2.S COVID-19 vaccine or a placebo. This specimen consisted of peripheral blood, obtained in a trial of Ad26.COV2.S vaccine versus placebo. This sequence joins TRBV7-9 and TRBJ2-3, with 7 bases lining up with TRBD2. The CDR3, as DNA: TGTGTCGGCGCGGGGGGCACAGATACGCAGTATTTT. This encodes CVGAGGTDTQYF.